Listed here are 13 T cell receptor beta chains from one sample, sequenced in a study of OX40 agonist ivuxolimab in advanced cancers. Measured with immunoSEQ multiplex PCR; TCRdb has only the in-frame clones, and not every one. The sample has around 67,000 clones, about 85% seen once. Material: CD4+ or CD8+ T cells sorted from blood, obtained in a trial of the OX40 agonist ivuxolimab. The receptor set was obtained from an adult with an advanced solid tumor such as melanoma, head and neck, liver or kidney cancer.

The chain has TRBV29-1 and TRBJ1-1, with D maybe TRBD1 (5 bases). V lost 1 base, J lost 9 bases, and 15 bases lay in between. The germline CDR1 and CDR2 sequences are SQVTM and ANQGSEA. The CDR3 has 13 residues. As DNA, the CDR3 is TGCAGCGTTGAAGGCCAGGGATTTTTCAAAGCTTTCTTT. This codes for CSVEGQGFFKAFF.

The chain carries TRBV19 and TRBJ2-1, with 13 bases matching TRBD2. From germline, CDR1 is LNHDA and CDR2 SQIVND (reference sequence). The CDR3 sequence is 15 residues long. Trimming took 5 bases from V and 6 from J; bases not matched to a gene: 4. DNA for the CDR3: TGTGCCAGTAGTGTCGGACTAGCGGGAGTCAATGAGCAGTTCTTC. Translation gives CASSVGLAGVNEQFF.

The J gene is TRBJ2-1, the V gene TRBV5-6, with D uncertain. The germline V and J ends were trimmed by 0 bases and 5 bases, with 12 bases remaining between them. The CDR3 has 15 amino acids. Germline V gene sequence: CDR1 SGHDT, CDR2 YYEEEE. CDR3 loop: CASSLDSRPNNEQFF. Here the CDR3 DNA reads TGTGCCAGCAGCTTGGACAGCCGGCCCAACAATGAGCAGTTCTTC.

The chain links TRBV27 to TRBJ1-1; D is unresolved. Germline V gives CDR1 MNHEY, CDR2 SMNVEV (reference sequence). CDR3 length: 15 residues. The V end lost 5 bases, the J end lost 3 bases, and 16 bases lay between the germline ends. The CDR3 region has the DNA TGTGCCAGCAGTAAGCGATACCCGACGGACACTGAAGCTTTCTTT. This sequence encodes CASSKRYPTDTEAFF.

J is TRBJ1-2 and V is TRBV6-1, with 8 bases that match TRBD1. The V and J ends lost 0 bases and 4 bases, in that order; junction bases with no gene match: 13. The CDR3 is made up of 18 amino acids. Germline V gives CDR1 MNHNS, CDR2 SASEGT. CDR3 nucleotides: TGTGCCAGCAGTGAAGCGGGCGGGGACAGGTTCTTTCGCTATGGCTACACCTTC. The encoded protein is CASSEAGGDRFFRYGYTF.

This clone was seen a few times. The chain carries TRBV7-9 and TRBJ1-5; a possible D gene is TRBD1 (5 bases). Trimming removed 1 base from V and 6 bases from J, with 16 bases in between. This CDR3 comprises 16 residues. The V gene's germline CDR1 is SEHNR and CDR2 FQNEAQ (reference sequence). The CDR3 is CASSLVAGGGTQPQHF. As DNA, the CDR3 is TGTGCCAGCAGCTTAGTTGCGGGGGGTGGAACTCAGCCCCAGCATTTT.

The gene calls are TRBV6-5 and TRBJ1-1; 7 nucleotides align to TRBD1. The trim removed 6 bases at V and 4 bases at J, leaving 8 bases unmatched. The CDR3 extends over 14 amino acids. From germline, CDR1 is MNHEY and CDR2 SVGAGI. As DNA, the CDR3 is TGTGCCAGCAGACCCACGACAGGGCCCACTGAAGCTTTCTTT. Translation: CASRPTTGPTEAFF.

The rearrangement uses TRBV7-2 and TRBJ2-5, with 12 bases matching TRBD2. In germline, CDR1 is SGHTA, CDR2 FQGNSA. After removal of 4 bases from V and 5 bases from J, the junction contained 5 bases not matched to a gene. This CDR3 has 15 residues. In DNA, the CDR3 is TGTGCCAGCAGCTCCCGACTAGCGGGAGTGGAGACCCAGTACTTC. This sequence encodes CASSSRLAGVETQYF.

The chain combines TRBV5-6 with TRBJ1-5; no reliable D call. This CDR3 is built from 16 residues. V lost 1 base and J 2 bases, leaving 13 bases between the germline ends. CDR1 is SGHDT and CDR2 is YYEEEE in the germline V gene. The chain's CDR3 is CASSLWAVSGNQPQHF. Here the CDR3 DNA reads TGTGCCAGCAGCTTGTGGGCGGTATCAGGCAATCAGCCCCAGCATTTT.

This rearrangement joins TRBV25-1 to TRBJ2-2; 8 nucleotides line up with TRBD2. The CDR3 contains 15 residues. Unmatched junction bases numbered 12, after V lost 8 bases and J lost 7 bases. CDR1 and CDR2 (germline): MGHDK, SYGVNS. The CDR3 DNA reads TGTGCCAGCGGGGAGTTTAGCGGGAAAGGCGGGGAGCTGTTTTTT. Translation gives CASGEFSGKGGELFF.

This clone was picked up a small number of times. V is TRBV5-1 and J is TRBJ1-2, with 7 bases identical to TRBD1. The junction had 5 bases not matched to a gene; V was cut back by 3 bases and J by 6 bases. Germline CDR1 and CDR2: SGHRS and YFSETQ. This CDR3 is 13 amino acids long. DNA for the CDR3: TGCGCCAGCAGCTCCGCAACAGGGGATGGCTACACCTTC. Translated, it gives CASSSATGDGYTF. Based on the CDR3 plus reference TRBV5-1 and TRBJ1-2, the full variable domain is KAGVTQTPRYLIKTRGQQVTLSCSPISGHRSVSWYQQTPGQGLQFLFEYFSETQRNKGNFPGRFSGRQFSNSRSEMNVSTLELGDSALYLCASSSATGDGYTFGSGTRLTVV.

The rearrangement joins TRBV7-2 to TRBJ2-2, with TRBD2 matching 8 bases. Germline V gene data show CDR1 as SGHTA and CDR2 as FQGNSA. CDR3 length: 16 amino acids. The trim removed 2 bases at V and 0 bases at J, leaving 2 bases unmatched. The CDR3 nucleotides read TGTGCCAGCAGCTTAACTAGCGGCGCGAACACCGGGGAGCTGTTTTTT. Its translation is CASSLTSGANTGELFF.

V and J are TRBV27 and TRBJ1-2; TRBD1 agrees at 11 bases. Germline trimming cut 5 bases from V and 8 bases from J; bases unmatched to any gene: 7. This CDR3 contains 14 residues. Germline V gene sequence: CDR1 MNHEY, CDR2 SMNVEV (reference sequence). The CDR3 here is CASSTTGTGGGYTF. In DNA form, the CDR3 reads TGTGCCAGCAGTACCACCGGGACAGGGGGAGGCTACACCTTC.